These T cell receptor beta chains were read from a single sample in a study of molecular identifiers for immune sequencing clone quantification. TCRdb passed the PCR reads through MiXCR, listing each CDR3 protein once. The sample records approximately 500,000 distinct CDR3 sequences, roughly 26% being singletons. Sequencing input: naive CD8+ T cells from blood, with Jurkat cell RNA spiked in. The receptors were gathered from a human donor in good health. Some libraries in this study had Jurkat cell RNA spiked in. The conserved cysteine and the conserved F or W are not part of the CDR3 here. Each record gives: J gene, clone size, V gene, CDR3 protein. Clone size is not always given. Where it is, it says once, few, many or a class for expanded clones.

>TRBJ2-3|-|TRBV10-1
ASSESTSGGSDTQY
>TRBJ2-5|few|TRBV10-2
ASSLGPSQETQY
>TRBJ2-1|few|TRBV7-9
ASSPPSGVAYNEQF
>TRBJ2-1|-|TRBV27
ASSLILAGGPSVSYNEQF
>TRBJ2-1|few|TRBV25-1
ASTFGQGGRNEQF
>TRBJ2-4|many|TRBV7-6
ASSLESSNKNIQY
>TRBJ2-2|-|TRBV19
ASSIFGGSMTGELF
>TRBJ2-1|few|TRBV6-5
ASSFRESNNEQF
>TRBJ2-3|many|TRBV7-6
ASSPFGGPDTQY
>TRBJ2-3|many|TRBV4-1
ASSQTPGLAAFY
>TRBJ2-2|many|TRBV7-9
ASSLLIAGNTGELF